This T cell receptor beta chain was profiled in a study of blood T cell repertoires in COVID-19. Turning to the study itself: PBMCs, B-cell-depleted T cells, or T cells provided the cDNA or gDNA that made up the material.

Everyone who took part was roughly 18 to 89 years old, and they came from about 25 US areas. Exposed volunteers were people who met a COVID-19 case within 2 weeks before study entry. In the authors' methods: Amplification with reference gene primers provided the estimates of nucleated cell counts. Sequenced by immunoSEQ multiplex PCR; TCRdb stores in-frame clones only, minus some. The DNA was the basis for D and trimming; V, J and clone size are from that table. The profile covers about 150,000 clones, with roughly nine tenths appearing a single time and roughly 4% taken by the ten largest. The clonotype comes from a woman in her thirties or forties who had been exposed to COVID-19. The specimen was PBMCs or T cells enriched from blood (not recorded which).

The chain's CDR3 is CASSGGTGANVLTF. The CDR3 region has the DNA TGTGCCAGCAGTGGAGGTACTGGGGCCAACGTCCTGACTTTC. The chain employs TRBV28 and TRBJ2-6, with a tentative D call TRBD2 (5 bases). V lost 5 bases and J lost 2, with 7 bases in between. Per germline, CDR1 MDHEN and CDR2 SYDVKM. This CDR3 spans 14 amino acids.